The 16 T cell receptor beta chains reported below all come from one sample, sequenced in a study of blood T cell repertoires in COVID-19. The data were produced by immunoSEQ multiplex PCR, yet TCRdb's version contains in-frame clones alone and is incomplete. The sample carries approximately 99,000 clones, just over 70% recorded once. The sequencing sample was made of peripheral blood. All receptors derive from a woman between 40 and 50 years old with acute or convalescent COVID-19.

The chain recombines TRBV5-6 with TRBJ2-5, with D possibly being TRBD1 (6 bases). Germline V gives CDR1 SGHDT, CDR2 YYEEEE. V was pared by 4 bases and J by 3 bases, with 13 bases between. The CDR3 spans 14 residues. The CDR3 is CASSPWTEEETQYF. The CDR3 nucleotides are TGTGCCAGCAGCCCCTGGACAGAAGAAGAGACCCAGTACTTC.

The gene calls are TRBV3-1 (or the pseudogene TRBV3-2) and TRBJ2-3, with D perhaps matching TRBD1 (6 bases). The length of the CDR3 is 16 residues. The V end was cut by 4 bases, the J end by 2 bases, with 16 bases between. CDR1 LGHDT and CDR2 YNNKEL come from the germline V gene (reference sequence). As DNA, the CDR3 is TGTGCCAGCAGCCCCTACGGGACATCCCTCACAGATACGCAGTATTTT. Protein sequence: CASSPYGTSLTDTQYF.

This clone showed up just a few times. The chain recombines TRBV7-2 with TRBJ2-7; D unclear. Germline CDR1 is SGHTA and CDR2 is FQGNSA. CDR3 size: 13 residues. The V end lost 3 bases, the J end lost 7 bases, and 13 bases lay between the germline ends. CDR3 nucleotide sequence: TGTGCCAGCAGCTTTATGGTATGGAGTGAGCAGTACTTC. It codes for CASSFMVWSEQYF.

A single count supports this clone. The rearrangement links TRBV19 to TRBJ2-5; no firm D call. With 5 bases removed from V and 5 bases from J, the gap between germline ends came to 15 bases. The CDR3 spans 14 residues. Germline V gene lookup returns CDR1 LNHDA and CDR2 SQIVND (reference sequence). The CDR3 reads CASSSSRVQETQYF. Written as DNA, the CDR3 is TGTGCCAGTAGTTCCAGCCGGGTCCAGGAGACCCAGTACTTC. Using reference TRBV19 and TRBJ2-5 for the parts outside the CDR3, the full variable domain is DGGITQSPKYLFRKEGQNVTLSCEQNLNHDAMYWYRQDPGQGLRLIYYSQIVNDFQKGDIAEGYSVSREKKESFPLTVTSAQKNPTAFYLCASSSSRVQETQYFGPGTRLLVL.

The chain has TRBV4-1 and TRBJ2-1; 15 bases map to TRBD2. This CDR3 spans 18 amino acids. Germline V gene sequence: CDR1 MGHRA, CDR2 YSYEKL. Trimming removed 0 bases from V and 4 bases from J; junction bases left unmatched: 4. In DNA form, the CDR3 reads TGCGCCAGCAGCCAAGATGGACTAGCGGGGGGGTTTTACAATGAGCAGTTCTTC. Its protein product is CASSQDGLAGGFYNEQFF.

In its sample, this clone was seen once. The chain recombines TRBV5-1 with TRBJ1-1, with D uncertain. Germline V gene sequence: CDR1 SGHRS, CDR2 YFSETQ. Trimming removed 5 bases at V and 3 bases at J, with 14 bases between. The CDR3 runs to 14 residues. In nucleotides, the CDR3 is TGCGCCAGCAGTTTGATCGGGAGGGACACTGAAGCTTTCTTT. The encoded protein is CASSLIGRDTEAFF.

V usage is TRBV18 and J usage is TRBJ2-1, with 10 bases fitting TRBD2. V was pared by 2 bases and J by 4 bases, with 5 bases of the junction left unmatched. The V gene's germline CDR1 is KGHSH and CDR2 LQKENI. This CDR3 is 16 amino acids long. CDR3 DNA sequence: TGTGCCAGCTCACCAACTAGCGGGGCGGGGTACAATGAGCAGTTCTTC. The encoded protein is CASSPTSGAGYNEQFF.

This clone showed up just a few times. CDR3: CASSLGGEGNQPQHF. CDR3 DNA sequence: TGCGCCAGCAGCTTGGGAGGTGAGGGCAATCAGCCCCAGCATTTT. The gene calls are TRBV5-1 and TRBJ1-5; no clear D. The V gene lost 0 bases and the J gene lost 2 bases, with 9 bases spanning the gap. Per germline, CDR1 SGHRS and CDR2 YFSETQ. This CDR3 has 15 amino acids.

The V call is TRBV4-1, the J call TRBJ2-3, with 8 bases identical to TRBD1. The CDR3 is made up of 17 amino acids. With 1 base clipped from V and 1 base from J, the junction kept 7 bases outside the gene matches. The germline V gene has CDR1 MGHRA and CDR2 YSYEKL. CDR3 in amino acids: CASSQAQGAWGTDTQYF. CDR3 in DNA: TGCGCCAGCAGCCAAGCTCAGGGGGCATGGGGCACAGATACGCAGTATTTT.

The V call is TRBV2, the J call TRBJ2-3, with 10 bases fitting TRBD2. The length of the CDR3 is 15 residues. Unmatched junction bases numbered 9, after V lost 3 bases and J lost 9 bases. The germline V gene encodes CDR1 SNHLY and CDR2 FYNNEI. Here the CDR3 DNA reads TGTGCCAGCAGTGAGGAGTCTAGCGGGGGCGGAACGCAGTATTTT. This gives the protein CASSEESSGGGTQYF.

The chain has TRBV7-3 and TRBJ2-7; possibly TRBD1 for D (6 bases). V gave up 5 bases and J gave up 5 bases, with 19 bases separating them. This CDR3 region has 15 residues. CDR1 SGHTA and CDR2 FQGTGA come from the germline V gene. The CDR3 spells CASSLGSGTPNEQYF. CDR3 in DNA: TGTGCCAGCAGCCTGGGGTCCGGGACACCAAACGAGCAGTACTTC. Full variable domain (missing parts from reference TRBV7-3 and TRBJ2-7): GAGVSQTPSNKVTEKGKYVELRCDPISGHTALYWYRQSLGQGPEFLIYFQGTGAADDSGLPNDRFFAVRPEGSVSTLKIQRTERGDSAVYLCASSLGSGTPNEQYFGPGTRLTVT.

Only one count was recorded for this clone. The sample carries other DNA sequences with the same CDR3. J is TRBJ2-1 and V is TRBV5-1; 12 bases line up with TRBD2. The germline V gene has CDR1 SGHRS and CDR2 YFSETQ. V lost 5 bases and J lost 4; bases outside the gene matches: 1. This CDR3 spans 14 amino acids. DNA for the CDR3: TGCGCCAGCAGGACTAGCGGGGGATACAATGAGCAGTTCTTC. This translates into CASRTSGGYNEQFF.

V and J are TRBV28 and TRBJ2-3; 8 positions agree with TRBD2. CDR1 is MDHEN and CDR2 is SYDVKM in the germline V gene. The CDR3 is 15 amino acids. The V and J ends lost 7 bases and 5 bases, in that order; junction bases with no gene match: 11. DNA for the CDR3: TGTGCCAGCAAAATGGCGGGGGGCCTGGTAGATACGCAGTATTTT. Translating it yields CASKMAGGLVDTQYF.

The V gene is TRBV6-5, the J gene TRBJ1-4, with D maybe TRBD1 (6 bases). V lost 6 bases and J 8 bases, leaving 13 bases between the germline ends. The V gene's germline CDR1 is MNHEY and CDR2 SVGAGI. CDR3 length: 13 amino acids. CDR3 in DNA: TGTGCCAGCAGCCCGGGGGGCGGGGAAAAACTGTTTTTT. This codes for CASSPGGGEKLFF.

This chain uses TRBV7-3 with TRBJ1-1; D remains ambiguous. The CDR3 sequence is 15 residues long. With 5 bases removed from V and 10 bases from J, the gap between germline ends came to 23 bases. The V gene's germline CDR1 is SGHTA and CDR2 FQGTGA. This chain's CDR3 is CASSQTSPRPQGAFF. CDR3 in DNA: TGTGCCAGCAGCCAAACCTCCCCCAGGCCCCAAGGAGCTTTCTTT.

V usage is TRBV5-4 and J usage is TRBJ2-1, with TRBD2 identical over 7 bases. CDR3 size: 16 residues. In germline, CDR1 is SGHNT, CDR2 YYREEE (reference sequence). Trimming cost V 4 bases and J 2 bases; bases outside gene matches: 9. Here the CDR3 reads CASSTRRGDAYNEQFF. CDR3 DNA: TGTGCCAGCAGCACTCGTCGGGGGGACGCCTACAATGAGCAGTTCTTC.